These 25 T cell receptor beta chains were sequenced from one sample in a study of T cell repertoires in cytomegalovirus infection. TCRdb itself ran the reads through MiXCR, one entry per CDR3 protein. Of roughly 340,000 distinct CDR3 sequences in the sample, about 27% were seen once. Which antigens these TCRs recognize remains unknown. Source: cultured PBMCs, taken from culture after CMV antigen stimulation. The source is a human donor in good health (CMV status not recorded). Some clones in this sample may be carry-over from other donors' samples.

This clonotype was seen more than once but under ten times. The CDR3 DNA sequence: TGCGCCAGCAGCTCTCAACAGAACACTGAAGCTTTCTTT. Amino acids: CASSSQQNTEAFF. The chain couples TRBV5-1 to TRBJ1-1, with unresolved D. This CDR3 has 13 amino acids. V was trimmed by 3 bases and J by 1 base, leaving 7 bases between them. The V gene's germline CDR1 is SGHRS and CDR2 YFSETQ.

J is TRBJ2-1 and V is TRBV3-1; D unclear. V was shortened by 6 bases and J by 5 bases, with 8 bases between the two germline ends. This CDR3 region has 12 residues. Germline V gene data show CDR1 as LGHDT and CDR2 as YNNKEL (reference sequence). This CDR3 is CASSRADNEQFF. The CDR3 DNA is TGTGCCAGCAGTAGGGCCGACAATGAGCAGTTCTTC.

This clonotype was found many times. The rearrangement joins TRBV27 to TRBJ1-4; no clear D. The V gene's germline CDR1 is MNHEY and CDR2 SMNVEV (reference sequence). There are 11 residues in the CDR3. Trimming took 6 bases from V and 3 from J, leaving 2 bases between them. The CDR3 region is CASRANEKLFF. CDR3 nucleotide sequence: TGTGCCAGCAGGGCTAATGAAAAACTGTTTTTT. The variable domain in full, with the rest retrieved from reference TRBV27 and TRBJ1-4, is EAQVTQNPRYLITVTGKKLTVTCSQNMNHEYMSWYRQDPGLGLRQIYYSMNVEVTDKGDVPEGYKVSRKEKRNFPLILESPSPNQTSLYFCASRANEKLFFGSGTQLSVL.

This clonotype has at least ten counts. The genes are TRBV18 and TRBJ2-2, with D possibly matching TRBD1 (6 bases). The CDR3 sequence is 14 residues long. In germline, CDR1 is KGHSH, CDR2 LQKENI. V lost 3 bases, J lost 7 bases, and 12 bases lay in between. The CDR3 sequence: CASSPAGANGELFF. As DNA, the CDR3 is TGTGCCAGCTCACCGGCAGGGGCAAACGGGGAGCTGTTTTTT.

This clonotype has only a few counts. The chain combines TRBV2 with TRBJ2-1, with D possibly being TRBD1 (5 bases). This CDR3 is built from 13 residues. Germline assignment: CDR1 SNHLY and CDR2 FYNNEI. Written as DNA, the CDR3 is TGTGCTACAGGTCCCACAGCCTACAATGAGCAGTTCTTC. It is translated as CATGPTAYNEQFF.

The chain employs TRBV7-8 and TRBJ2-7, with 10 bases identical to TRBD2. This CDR3 contains 15 residues. CDR1 and CDR2 from the germline V gene are SGHVS and FQNEAQ. Trimming took 5 bases from V and 7 from J; bases not matched to a gene: 11. CDR3 sequence (DNA): TGTGCCAGCAGCCCAACGAGCGGGAGGGCCCGTGAGCAGTACTTC. Its translation: CASSPTSGRAREQYF.

V usage is TRBV4-1 and J usage is TRBJ1-6; no clear D. The CDR3 contains 19 residues. Germline CDR1 reads MGHRA; CDR2 reads YSYEKL. The V gene lost 0 bases and the J gene lost 0 bases, with 15 bases spanning the gap. The CDR3 bases are TGCGCCAGCAGCCAAGAAATGGCAGGAAGGAGCTCCTATAATTCACCCCTCCACTTT. As protein: CASSQEMAGRSSYNSPLHF.

The chain has TRBV27 and TRBJ1-4; TRBD1 aligns across 10 bases. Trimming took 5 bases from V and 8 from J; bases not matched to a gene: 5. This CDR3 region has 14 residues. The germline CDR1 and CDR2 sequences are MNHEY and SMNVEV (reference sequence). CDR3 loop: CASSPRDRGEKLFF. The CDR3 DNA sequence: TGTGCCAGCAGTCCCCGGGACAGGGGAGAAAAACTGTTTTTT.

The J gene is TRBJ2-3, the V gene TRBV7-2, with D hard to call. CDR1 SGHTA and CDR2 FQGNSA come from the germline V gene. V gave up 5 bases and J gave up 8 bases, with 20 bases separating them. This CDR3 contains 15 residues. The CDR3 DNA sequence: TGTGCCAGCAGCCCGCCCAGCCACAAAAAGGGTACGCAGTATTTT. Encoded protein: CASSPPSHKKGTQYF.

CDR3 DNA sequence: TGTGCCAGCAGCGCCTCGGAGGATCAGCCCCAGCATTTT. It codes for CASSASEDQPQHF. The rearrangement joins TRBV7-8 to TRBJ1-5; D is undetermined. The CDR3 spans 13 residues. Trimming removed 5 bases at V and 5 bases at J, with 10 bases between. Germline V gives CDR1 SGHVS, CDR2 FQNEAQ.

The chain has TRBV9 and TRBJ2-3, with D perhaps matching TRBD1 (5 bases). The CDR3 spans 14 residues. Per the germline V gene, CDR1 is SGDLS and CDR2 is YYNGEE. V lost 2 bases and J lost 3, with 10 bases in between. For the CDR3, the DNA is TGTGCCAGCAGCGTCGCGCCAGGGACAGATACGCAGTATTTT. Translated: CASSVAPGTDTQYF.

The J gene is TRBJ1-1, the V gene TRBV12-3 or TRBV12-4, with a weak D call TRBD1 (6 bases). CDR3 length: 11 residues. V lost 5 bases and J lost 11, with 12 bases in between. CDR3 region: CASSRQEKAFF. The CDR3 nucleotides read TGTGCCAGCAGTAGACAGGAAAAGGCTTTCTTT.

This chain uses TRBV18 with TRBJ2-5; D unclear. Looked up from germline, CDR1 is KGHSH and CDR2 is LQKENI. This CDR3 contains 14 residues. The V end lost 1 base, the J end lost 5 bases, and 11 bases lay between the germline ends. Written as DNA, the CDR3 is TGTGCCAGCTCACCACAGGGTTCCGTGGAGACCCAGTACTTC. Translating it yields CASSPQGSVETQYF. The full variable domain, completed using reference TRBV18 and TRBJ2-5, is NAGVMQNPRHLVRRRGQEARLRCSPMKGHSHVYWYRQLPEEGLKFMVYLQKENIIDESGMPKERFSAEFPKEGPSILRIQQVVRGDSAAYFCASSPQGSVETQYFGPGTRLLVL.

The chain combines TRBV29-1 with TRBJ2-3; D perhaps matches TRBD1 (6 bases). The germline gives CDR1 SQVTM, CDR2 ANQGSEA. With 3 bases removed from V and 2 bases from J, the gap between germline ends came to 12 bases. This CDR3 has 14 residues. This CDR3 is CSVELWTVTDTQYF. The CDR3 DNA follows: TGCAGCGTTGAGCTGTGGACAGTCACAGATACGCAGTATTTT.

Comments on this clonotype: This may arise from a read error, as a much more abundant clone is one base away. The chain links TRBV7-6 to TRBJ1-2; D uncertain. The CDR3 covers 11 residues. Germline V gene data show CDR1 as SGHVS and CDR2 as FNYEAQ. Trimming removed 6 bases from V and 4 bases from J, with 6 bases in between. The CDR3 DNA reads TGTGCCAGCAGGAAGGTCTATGGCTACACCTTC. Translated, it gives CASRKVYGYTF.

The chain joins TRBV20-1 to TRBJ2-5; possible D gene TRBD2, 5 bases. Trimming took off 6 bases at V and 2 bases at J, with 22 bases between the two ends. The CDR3 extends over 16 amino acids. Germline V lookup: CDR1 DFQATT, CDR2 SNEGSKA (reference sequence). Written as DNA, the CDR3 is TGCAGTGCCCCCCCTAGCTTAGGAGCGTGGCAAGAGACCCAGTACTTC. Protein sequence: CSAPPSLGAWQETQYF.

This clonotype was observed at least ten times. The V call is TRBV5-5, the J call TRBJ1-5; no definite D call. CDR1 SGHKS and CDR2 YYEKEE come from the germline V gene (reference sequence). This CDR3 has 15 residues. Trimming left V 3 bases short and J 0 bases short, with 10 bases between. Here the CDR3 reads CASSSRIYSNQPQHF. The CDR3, as DNA: TGTGCCAGCAGCTCTAGGATTTATAGCAATCAGCCCCAGCATTTT.

V gene TRBV6-1 combines with J gene TRBJ1-1, with D unresolved. The V end was cut by 6 bases, the J end by 0 bases, with 8 bases between. Germline V lookup: CDR1 MNHNS, CDR2 SASEGT. CDR3 length: 13 residues. The CDR3 coding sequence is TGTGCCAGCAGGGGGTTCATGAACACTGAAGCTTTCTTT. Amino acids: CASRGFMNTEAFF.

This chain uses TRBV7-9 with TRBJ2-2; D is ambiguous. CDR1 SEHNR and CDR2 FQNEAQ come from the germline V gene (reference sequence). The CDR3 runs to 11 residues. Trimming removed 5 bases from V and 8 bases from J, with 6 bases in between. This chain's CDR3 is CASSLWGELFF. Here the CDR3 DNA reads TGTGCCAGCAGCCTATGGGGGGAGCTGTTTTTT.

This clonotype was detected a few times. This chain links TRBV5-4 with TRBJ2-5; 7 bases line up with TRBD2. The V gene's germline CDR1 is SGHNT and CDR2 YYREEE (reference sequence). Trimming removed 5 bases from V and 3 bases from J; junction bases left unmatched: 10. This CDR3 spans 15 amino acids. CDR3 residues: CASSPEREGKETQYF. DNA of the CDR3: TGTGCCAGCAGTCCGGAAAGGGAGGGGAAAGAGACCCAGTACTTC.

The chain combines TRBV10-2 with TRBJ1-2; possibly TRBD1 for D (6 bases). The V gene's germline CDR1 is WSHSY and CDR2 SAAADI. With 2 bases removed from V and 4 bases from J, the gap between germline ends came to 17 bases. CDR3 length: 16 residues. Written as DNA, the CDR3 is TGCGCCAGCAGTGAGCCTGGAGCTATAGGGGGCTATGGCTACACCTTC. It specifies CASSEPGAIGGYGYTF.

V usage is TRBV29-1 and J usage is TRBJ1-1; D unresolved. The V end was cut by 8 bases, the J end by 5 bases, with 9 bases between. In germline, CDR1 is SQVTM, CDR2 ANQGSEA. The CDR3 sequence is 10 residues long. The CDR3 bases are TGCAGCATAGGTGGAACTGAAGCTTTCTTT. Translating it yields CSIGGTEAFF.

This clonotype was detected many times. This rearrangement joins TRBV7-8 to TRBJ1-2; the D gene is possibly TRBD1 (6 bases). Germline V gene sequence: CDR1 SGHVS, CDR2 FQNEAQ. Deletions cut 2 bases from V and 1 base from J, with 20 bases between. CDR3 size: 18 residues. CDR3 bases: TGTGCCAGCAGCTTATTGCCGGGACACGACACCCGTAACTATGGCTACACCTTC. Residues: CASSLLPGHDTRNYGYTF.

This clonotype was observed a handful of times. The chain couples TRBV29-1 to TRBJ2-3; tentative D call: TRBD1 (6 bases). This CDR3 is 14 amino acids long. The V end was cut by 4 bases, the J end by 0 bases, with 11 bases between. CDR1 and CDR2 (germline): SQVTM, ANQGSEA. CDR3 sequence reads: CSVVRQGSTDTQYF. As DNA, the CDR3 is TGCAGCGTTGTAAGGCAGGGGAGCACAGATACGCAGTATTTT.

In its sample, this clonotype was seen many times. The chain has TRBV20-1 and TRBJ2-1; 12 bases align to TRBD2. The CDR3 sequence is 15 residues long. With 6 bases clipped from V and 2 bases from J, the junction kept 5 bases outside the gene matches. Germline-derived CDR1 and CDR2 are DFQATT and SNEGSKA (reference sequence). CDR3 sequence: CSANGLAGPYNEQFF. The DNA of the CDR3 is TGCAGTGCAAACGGACTAGCGGGGCCCTACAATGAGCAGTTCTTC.